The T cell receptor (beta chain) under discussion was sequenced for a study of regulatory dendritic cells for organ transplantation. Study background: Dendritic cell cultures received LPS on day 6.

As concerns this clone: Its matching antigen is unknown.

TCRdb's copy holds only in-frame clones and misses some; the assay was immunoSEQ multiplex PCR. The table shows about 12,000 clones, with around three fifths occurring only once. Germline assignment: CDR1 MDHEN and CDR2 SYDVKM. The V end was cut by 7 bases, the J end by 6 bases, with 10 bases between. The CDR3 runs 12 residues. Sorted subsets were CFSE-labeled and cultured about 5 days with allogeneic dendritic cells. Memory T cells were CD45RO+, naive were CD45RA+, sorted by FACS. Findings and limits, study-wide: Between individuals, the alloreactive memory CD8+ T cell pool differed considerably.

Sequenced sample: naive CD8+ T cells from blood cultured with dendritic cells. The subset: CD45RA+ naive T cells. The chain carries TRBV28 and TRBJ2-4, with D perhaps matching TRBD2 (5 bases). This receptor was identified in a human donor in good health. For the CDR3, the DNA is TGTGCCAGCACCGAGGGTGGAAACATTCAGTACTTC. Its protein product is CASTEGGNIQYF.